The 19 T cell receptor beta chains in this list originate from one sample, sequenced in a study of Graves' ophthalmopathy and Graves' hyperthyroidism. RNA transcripts provided the template for amplifying TCR beta CDR3 regions. The library came from an HTBI-primed first-round RT-PCR and a second-round multiplex PCR. TCRdb reprocessed the multiplex PCR reads via MiXCR and lists one record per CDR3 protein. The sample carries 650,000 to 900,000 distinct CDR3 sequences, roughly 41% recorded once. The sample taken for sequencing was peripheral blood. These TCRs come from an adult man with Graves' ophthalmopathy.

This clonotype was detected ten times or more. V and J are TRBV5-6 and TRBJ1-2, with 7 bases identical to TRBD1. Germline CDR1 SGHDT, CDR2 YYEEEE. This CDR3 is 13 amino acids long. With V trimmed by 4 bases and J by 4 bases, 4 bases remained unmatched. The DNA of the CDR3 is TGTGCCAGCAGCCCAGGGGGTAGCTATGGCTACACCTTC. Its protein product is CASSPGGSYGYTF.

The rearrangement joins TRBV7-9 to TRBJ1-4, with D possibly being TRBD1 (6 bases). The CDR3 is 15 residues long. The V end lost 1 base, the J end lost 3 bases, and 9 bases lay between the germline ends. Germline assignment: CDR1 SEHNR and CDR2 FQNEAQ (reference sequence). The CDR3 nucleotides read TGTGCCAGCAGCTTAGATACAGGGCCTAATGAAAAACTGTTTTTT. Residues: CASSLDTGPNEKLFF.

V gene TRBV2 combines with J gene TRBJ1-6; 8 bases are a match to TRBD1. V shed 9 bases, J shed 10 bases, and the junction held 32 bases outside the gene matches. Germline V CDR1 and CDR2: SNHLY, FYNNEI. The CDR3 has 21 amino acids. The CDR3 DNA follows: TGTGCCAGTATCTTTGAGGAACGACCACCCAATTGGACAGGGTGGGACTCACCCCTCCACTTT. The encoded protein is CASIFEERPPNWTGWDSPLHF.

The chain uses TRBV7-3 and TRBJ2-2, with unresolved D. The ends were cut back, 7 bases at V and 1 base at J, with 7 bases in the middle. CDR1 and CDR2 from the germline V gene are SGHTA and FQGTGA. CDR3 length: 13 residues. DNA of the CDR3: TGTGCCAGCATAGTAGGGAACACCGGGGAGCTGTTTTTT. This gives the protein CASIVGNTGELFF.

In this sample, this clonotype turned up a few times. The chain employs TRBV7-9 and TRBJ1-2, with no clear D. The V and J ends lost 3 bases and 8 bases respectively, with 13 bases between them. Germline V gene sequence: CDR1 SEHNR, CDR2 FQNEAQ (reference sequence). The length of the CDR3 is 13 residues. The CDR3 nucleotides read TGTGCCAGCAGCTTTGGCCAGGATCGCGGCTACACCTTC. Amino acids: CASSFGQDRGYTF.

This rearrangement joins TRBV29-1 to TRBJ1-2; D remains unclear. V shed 4 bases and J shed 8 bases, with 11 bases lying between them. The V gene's germline CDR1 is SQVTM and CDR2 ANQGSEA. The CDR3 contains 11 residues. This CDR3 is CSVGLAGGYTF. The CDR3 DNA reads as TGCAGCGTTGGACTAGCGGGAGGCTACACCTTC. The full variable domain, its missing parts supplied by reference TRBV29-1 and TRBJ1-2, is SAVISQKPSRDICQRGTSLTIQCQVDSQVTMMFWYRQQPGQSLTLIATANQGSEATYESGFVIDKFPISRPNLTFSTLTVSNMSPEDSSIYLCSVGLAGGYTFGSGTRLTVV.

The chain uses TRBV19 and TRBJ2-7; 12 bases map to TRBD1. Per the germline V gene, CDR1 is LNHDA and CDR2 is SQIVND (reference sequence). The CDR3 loop spans 15 amino acids. J gave up 7 bases and V 2 bases, and 6 bases lay outside the gene matches. Written as DNA, the CDR3 is TGTGCCAGTAGTATACCGGGACAGGGGGCCCGGGAGCAGTACTTC. This codes for CASSIPGQGAREQYF.

J is TRBJ1-6 and V is TRBV7-9; 9 bases agree with TRBD1. Losses at the gene ends were 5 bases for V and 8 bases for J; bases not matched to a gene: 13. The CDR3 is made up of 17 amino acids. In germline, CDR1 is SEHNR, CDR2 FQNEAQ (reference sequence). CDR3 sequence: CASSKRSGTGLDSPLHF. As DNA, the CDR3 is TGTGCCAGCAGCAAACGATCCGGGACAGGGTTAGATTCACCCCTCCACTTT.

There are many counts of this clonotype. V gene TRBV12-3 or TRBV12-4 combines with J gene TRBJ1-4; 8 bases line up with TRBD1. J gave up 8 bases and V 8 bases, and 10 bases lay outside the gene matches. The CDR3 covers 14 residues. Here the CDR3 reads CASQLQGGSEKLFF. The CDR3 DNA follows: TGTGCCAGCCAATTACAGGGGGGGAGCGAAAAACTGTTTTTT.

The V gene is TRBV7-2, the J gene TRBJ1-2; weak D call: TRBD1 (6 bases). Germline CDR1 is SGHTA and CDR2 is FQGNSA. The V and J ends lost 6 bases and 1 base respectively, with 12 bases between them. There are 14 residues in the CDR3. CDR3 sequence reads: CASSSTRGNYGYTF. The CDR3 DNA follows: TGTGCCAGCAGTTCTACCAGGGGTAACTATGGCTACACCTTC.

A note on this clonotype: One junction end disagrees with the germline gene, perhaps due to a read error. The chain couples TRBV29-1 to TRBJ2-6, with 7 bases that match TRBD1. CDR3 length equals 14 residues. Germline CDR1 reads SQVTM; CDR2 reads ANQGSEA. CDR3 sequence (DNA): TGCAGCGTTGCGTTGGGGCAGGGGGACAACGTCCTGACTTTC. This gives the protein CSVALGQGDNVLTF.

This clonotype was seen only a few times. The CDR3 DNA reads TGTGCCATCAGTGAGTCGACCACAGATACGCAGTATTTT. Translated, it gives CAISESTTDTQYF. The chain joins TRBV10-3 to TRBJ2-3; D unclear. The V end lost 0 bases, the J end lost 2 bases, and 3 bases lay between the germline ends. Germline values: CDR1 ENHRY, CDR2 SYGVKD. The CDR3 runs 13 residues.

This clonotype came up a few times. V gene TRBV24-1 combines with J gene TRBJ2-2; D uncertain. The germline gives CDR1 KGHDR, CDR2 SFDVKD. The CDR3 has 16 amino acids. V was pared by 4 bases and J by 0 bases, with 11 bases between. CDR3 coding DNA: TGTGCCACCAGTGACCGGACCCCCACGAACACCGGGGAGCTGTTTTTT. The encoded protein is CATSDRTPTNTGELFF.

On this clonotype: A much larger clone lies one base from this, so it may be a read error. This chain connects TRBV10-1 to TRBJ1-2, with 7 bases matching TRBD1. Germline V gene sequence: CDR1 WNHNN, CDR2 SYGVQD (reference sequence). This CDR3 has 15 amino acids. CDR3 DNA sequence: TGTGCCAGCAGTTCCCCTGGGGGACAGAACTATGGCTACACCTTC. Protein product: CASSSPGGQNYGYTF.

The chain couples TRBV29-1 to TRBJ2-7, with D perhaps matching TRBD1 (6 bases). CDR3 length equals 17 residues. Trimming shortened V by 0 bases and J by 1 base, and 19 bases separated the two germline ends. Germline lookup yields CDR1 SQVTM and CDR2 ANQGSEA. In nucleotides, the CDR3 is TGCAGCGTTGAAGATCGGGCCGGGTCAGGGGCTTCCTACGAGCAGTACTTC. This translates into CSVEDRAGSGASYEQYF.

The sample holds one count of this clonotype. One end of the junction varies from germline; a read error may be responsible. This chain links TRBV19 with TRBJ1-2; weak D call: TRBD1 (6 bases). Germline values: CDR1 LNHDA, CDR2 SQIVND (reference sequence). The CDR3 has 13 residues. Written as DNA, the CDR3 is TGTGCCGGTAGTATGGGACAATCCTATGGCTACACCTTC. This translates into CAGSMGQSYGYTF.

This clonotype was counted only a few times. The gene calls are TRBV2 and TRBJ1-2, with D hard to call. V lost 7 bases and J 4 bases, leaving 10 bases between the germline ends. CDR3 size: 12 residues. In germline, CDR1 is SNHLY, CDR2 FYNNEI. This CDR3 is CASTSGSYGYTF. The CDR3 DNA is TGTGCCAGCACCTCTGGGAGCTATGGCTACACCTTC.

This clonotype was recorded once. A read error may produce the germline difference seen at one junction end. The chain joins TRBV9 to TRBJ2-5; the D gene is possibly TRBD1 (6 bases). Germline V gene sequence: CDR1 SGDLS, CDR2 YYNGEE. The CDR3 totals 17 residues. The CDR3 region has the DNA TGTGCCAGCGGCGTAGGGCTCTGGCAGGGGCATCAAGAGACCCAGTACTTC. This codes for CASGVGLWQGHQETQYF.

This chain uses TRBV20-1 with TRBJ1-5; D unclear. This CDR3 spans 14 amino acids. Germline V gene sequence: CDR1 DFQATT, CDR2 SNEGSKA (reference sequence). V lost 0 bases, J lost 7 bases, and 13 bases lay in between. The CDR3 DNA is TGCAGTGCTAGAGATTCGGGTCCACACCAGCCCCAGCATTTT. Protein product: CSARDSGPHQPQHF.